This T cell receptor beta chain was obtained from a study of cytomegalovirus exposure and HLA in healthy donors. The CDR3 totals 18 residues. With V trimmed by 4 bases and J by 0 bases, 13 bases remained unmatched. Germline lookup yields CDR1 SGHNT and CDR2 YYREEE (reference sequence). The PCR had 60 Vbeta and 13 Jbeta primers. The table came from immunoSEQ multiplex PCR; TCRdb's copy has only in-frame clones and leaves some out. The sample has more than 95,000 clones, under 80% seen once. The rearrangement uses TRBV5-4 and TRBJ2-1, with TRBD2 identical over 7 bases. This receptor was taken from a woman between 40 and 50 years old in good health and CMV-seropositive. The sequencing input was PBMCs. CDR3 region: CASSPGGGSRSSYNEQFF. CDR3 DNA sequence: TGTGCCAGCAGCCCGGGAGGAGGGTCCCGAAGCTCCTACAATGAGCAGTTCTTC.